A selection of T cell receptor beta chains follows, all from one sample in a study of blood T cells in healthy people across ages. TCRdb reanalysed the 5' RACE reads using MiXCR and keeps one entry per CDR3 protein. The repertoire holds around 500,000 distinct CDR3 sequences, with 40% to 50% as singletons. Sequenced sample: blood. The receptors come from a man of 80 years or more in good health. Both conserved end residues are part of each CDR3. The D gene is left open where the match is weak. Clone size, where shown, is once, few, many, or a class for clones that have expanded.

d_call: TRBD1
j_call: TRBJ2-1
v_call: TRBV5-1
clone_size: -
cdr3_nt: TGCGCCAGCAGGGAGACAGGGGGCGCGGATGAGCAGTTCTTC
cdr3_aa: CASRETGGADEQFF

d_call: -
j_call: TRBJ2-5
v_call: TRBV6-2/TRBV6-3
clone_size: -
cdr3_nt: TGTGCCAGCAGTTACGGTTCCCAAGAGACCCAGTACTTC
cdr3_aa: CASSYGSQETQYF

d_call: -
j_call: TRBJ2-3
v_call: TRBV9
clone_size: few
cdr3_nt: TGTGCCAGCAGCACCGGACACCAACTGACAACAGATACGCAGTATTTT
cdr3_aa: CASSTGHQLTTDTQYF

d_call: -
j_call: TRBJ2-7
v_call: TRBV5-1
clone_size: -
cdr3_nt: TGCGTCAGCAGCTTGGAAGGCCAGAGTATTTTGGATGAGCAGTACTTC
cdr3_aa: CVSSLEGQSILDEQYF

d_call: TRBD1
j_call: TRBJ1-1
v_call: TRBV28
clone_size: few
cdr3_nt: TGTGCCAGCAAACGCCAGGGGGACGGAACTGAAGCTTTCTTT
cdr3_aa: CASKRQGDGTEAFF

d_call: TRBD1
j_call: TRBJ1-1
v_call: TRBV7-2
clone_size: few
cdr3_nt: TGTGCCAGCAGCGTTAGACAGGGCTGGGGGACCACTGAAGCTTTCTTT
cdr3_aa: CASSVRQGWGTTEAFF

d_call: -
j_call: TRBJ1-1
v_call: TRBV20-1
clone_size: -
cdr3_nt: TGCAGTGCCAACCAACCGGCTAGCCCTGAAGCTTTCTTT
cdr3_aa: CSANQPASPEAFF

d_call: TRBD2
j_call: TRBJ2-5
v_call: TRBV29-1
clone_size: few
cdr3_nt: TGCAGCGTCCCGGGACTAGCGGGTAATGAGCAGTACTTC
cdr3_aa: CSVPGLAGNEQYF

d_call: -
j_call: TRBJ2-1
v_call: TRBV9
clone_size: -
cdr3_nt: TGTGCCAGCAGCGTAGTGGAGGGTGAGCAGTTCTTC
cdr3_aa: CASSVVEGEQFF

d_call: TRBD2
j_call: TRBJ2-7
v_call: TRBV7-2
clone_size: -
cdr3_nt: TGTGCCAGCAGCTTCCCTAGCGGGGGGGCCTCCTACGAGCAGTACTTC
cdr3_aa: CASSFPSGGASYEQYF

d_call: -
j_call: TRBJ1-1
v_call: TRBV7-2
clone_size: -
cdr3_nt: TGTGCCAGCAGCTTAGTGGGCAGGGTAGCGAACACTGAAGCTTTCTTT
cdr3_aa: CASSLVGRVANTEAFF

d_call: TRBD2
j_call: TRBJ2-1
v_call: TRBV28
clone_size: -
cdr3_nt: TGTGCCAGCAGTTTAGCGGGGGTACTTTTCAATGGGCAGTTCTTC
cdr3_aa: CASSLAGVLFNGQFF

d_call: TRBD2
j_call: TRBJ2-7
v_call: TRBV4-3
clone_size: few
cdr3_nt: TGCGCCAGCAGCCGAGATAGCGGGGGGAGGTCCTACGAGCAGTACTTC
cdr3_aa: CASSRDSGGRSYEQYF

d_call: TRBD1
j_call: TRBJ2-1
v_call: TRBV2
clone_size: -
cdr3_nt: TGTGCCAGCAGTGGAGCCCCGGGACAGGGGTCGGATGAGCAGTTCTTC
cdr3_aa: CASSGAPGQGSDEQFF

d_call: -
j_call: TRBJ2-3
v_call: TRBV6-5
clone_size: many
cdr3_nt: TGTGCCAGCAGTTACTCACGGGGGATTGCAGATACGCAGTATTTT
cdr3_aa: CASSYSRGIADTQYF

d_call: -
j_call: TRBJ2-1
v_call: TRBV9
clone_size: few
cdr3_nt: TGTGCCAGCAGCGTAGTGGGCAGCGCCTGGGATGAGCAGTTCTTC
cdr3_aa: CASSVVGSAWDEQFF

d_call: -
j_call: TRBJ2-7
v_call: TRBV7-3
clone_size: -
cdr3_nt: TGTGCCAGCGCCAATCCAGGGTCCTCCTACGAGCAGTACTTC
cdr3_aa: CASANPGSSYEQYF

d_call: -
j_call: TRBJ2-1
v_call: TRBV6-6
clone_size: many
cdr3_nt: TGTGCCAGCACCCTGGGGGGGGCAGAGGACCTCCGTAGTGAGCAGTTCTTC
cdr3_aa: CASTLGGAEDLRSEQFF

d_call: TRBD1
j_call: TRBJ2-1
v_call: TRBV11-2
clone_size: -
cdr3_nt: TGTGCCAGCAGCCTGACAGGGATTGAGCAGTTCTTC
cdr3_aa: CASSLTGIEQFF

d_call: -
j_call: TRBJ1-4
v_call: TRBV9
clone_size: -
cdr3_nt: TGTGCCAGCAGCGCTGAGACAGGAGATAATGAAAAACTGTTTTTT
cdr3_aa: CASSAETGDNEKLFF

d_call: TRBD2
j_call: TRBJ2-5
v_call: TRBV20-1
clone_size: large
cdr3_nt: TGCAGTGCTAGAGATCAGGAGAGCGGGGGGGCTTACCAAGAGACCCAGTACTTC
cdr3_aa: CSARDQESGGAYQETQYF

d_call: -
j_call: TRBJ2-7
v_call: TRBV6-2/TRBV6-3
clone_size: few
cdr3_nt: TGTGCCAGCAGTTACCCCGACAGGTCATACGAGCAGTACTTC
cdr3_aa: CASSYPDRSYEQYF

d_call: -
j_call: TRBJ1-5
v_call: TRBV5-1
clone_size: few
cdr3_nt: TGCGCCAGCAGCCCCGGGACGGATCAGCCCCAGCATTTT
cdr3_aa: CASSPGTDQPQHF

d_call: -
j_call: TRBJ1-5
v_call: TRBV21-1
clone_size: -
cdr3_nt: TGTGCCAGCAGCGGGCAGCATTTT
cdr3_aa: CASSGQHF

d_call: TRBD2
j_call: TRBJ2-2
v_call: TRBV20-1
clone_size: -
cdr3_nt: TGCAGTGCCTCGCGCGGCGGGGGATCGAACACCGGGGAGCTGTTTTTT
cdr3_aa: CSASRGGGSNTGELFF

d_call: -
j_call: TRBJ1-2
v_call: TRBV29-1
clone_size: few
cdr3_nt: TGCAGCGTTGGATACAGCATGGGGGGCTACACCTTC
cdr3_aa: CSVGYSMGGYTF

d_call: TRBD2
j_call: TRBJ2-1
v_call: TRBV29-1
clone_size: few
cdr3_nt: TGCAGCGTCCCGACTAGCGGGAGTTACCCCAATGAGCAGTTCTTC
cdr3_aa: CSVPTSGSYPNEQFF

d_call: -
j_call: TRBJ2-2
v_call: TRBV5-1
clone_size: -
cdr3_nt: TGCGCCAGCAGCTTACGGGGGTCCCTAAACACCGGGGAGCTGTTTTTT
cdr3_aa: CASSLRGSLNTGELFF

d_call: TRBD2
j_call: TRBJ2-1
v_call: TRBV20-1
clone_size: once
cdr3_nt: TGCAGTGCTAGTTTGGAGTCTAGCGGGAGGTATCATGAGCAGTTCTTC
cdr3_aa: CSASLESSGRYHEQFF

d_call: -
j_call: TRBJ2-1
v_call: TRBV12-3/TRBV12-4
clone_size: -
cdr3_nt: TGTGCCAGCAGTTTAGGGGTTATGCGTGAGCAGTTCTTC
cdr3_aa: CASSLGVMREQFF

d_call: TRBD1
j_call: TRBJ1-5
v_call: TRBV6-6
clone_size: -
cdr3_nt: TGTGCCACAGGGGGGAGCAATCAGCCCCAGCATTTT
cdr3_aa: CATGGSNQPQHF

d_call: -
j_call: TRBJ2-7
v_call: TRBV10-3
clone_size: -
cdr3_nt: TGTGCCATCAGTGCCCTCCAGGCCGAGCAGTACTTC
cdr3_aa: CAISALQAEQYF

d_call: -
j_call: TRBJ2-5
v_call: TRBV7-3
clone_size: few
cdr3_nt: TGTGCCAGCAGCTTAGAGCGACAAGAGACCCAGTACTTC
cdr3_aa: CASSLERQETQYF

d_call: TRBD2
j_call: TRBJ2-1
v_call: TRBV10-3
clone_size: -
cdr3_nt: TGTGCCATCAGTGCGACTAGCGGAGAATACAATGAGCAGTTCTTC
cdr3_aa: CAISATSGEYNEQFF

d_call: TRBD2
j_call: TRBJ2-1
v_call: TRBV6-5
clone_size: -
cdr3_nt: TGTGCCAGCAGTGTACTAGCGGGTCACCTTGGGCACAATGAGCAGTTCTTC
cdr3_aa: CASSVLAGHLGHNEQFF

d_call: TRBD1
j_call: TRBJ1-5
v_call: TRBV20-1
clone_size: -
cdr3_nt: TGCAGTGCTAGTCATGGACAGGGTAGTTATCAGCCCCAGCATTTT
cdr3_aa: CSASHGQGSYQPQHF

d_call: -
j_call: TRBJ2-7
v_call: TRBV27
clone_size: -
cdr3_nt: TGTGCCAGCAGTCAAACCGGGAAGCCGACCTACGAGCAGTACTTC
cdr3_aa: CASSQTGKPTYEQYF

d_call: TRBD2
j_call: TRBJ2-3
v_call: TRBV4-2
clone_size: -
cdr3_nt: TGTGCCAGCAGCCAAGGTGGGACTAGCCGACACACAGATACGCAGTATTTT
cdr3_aa: CASSQGGTSRHTDTQYF

d_call: -
j_call: TRBJ2-3
v_call: TRBV9
clone_size: few
cdr3_nt: TGTGCCAGCAGCGTAGTGGGGGTCCCCACAGATACGCAGTATTTT
cdr3_aa: CASSVVGVPTDTQYF

d_call: -
j_call: TRBJ2-3
v_call: TRBV12-3/TRBV12-4
clone_size: few
cdr3_nt: TGTGCCAGCAGCACCGGAAGACCTAGCACAGATACGCAGTATTTT
cdr3_aa: CASSTGRPSTDTQYF

d_call: TRBD2
j_call: TRBJ2-1
v_call: TRBV29-1
clone_size: -
cdr3_nt: TGCAGCGTGACCGGGACTAGCGGGAGTAGCTGGGAACCAAGAAGAGAGCAGTTCTTC
cdr3_aa: CSVTGTSGSSWEPRREQFF

d_call: -
j_call: TRBJ2-5
v_call: TRBV4-3
clone_size: -
cdr3_nt: TGCGCCAGCAGCCAAGGACGACAACAGTTTCTTGAGACCCAGTACTTC
cdr3_aa: CASSQGRQQFLETQYF